These T cell receptor beta chains were read from a single sample in a study of T cell responses to AZD1222 COVID-19 vaccine. Using immunoSEQ multiplex PCR, the repertoire was profiled, and TCRdb retains in-frame clones only, with some absent. The sample contains about 180,000 clones, roughly 93% of which appear only once. Sequencing used peripheral blood, obtained 28 days after the second dose of the MenACWY control vaccine. These receptors originate from an adult who received the MenACWY meningococcal vaccine as a control. Both conserved end residues are part of each CDR3. D genes are given only for firm matches.

d_call: TRBD1; v_call: TRBV10-1; cdr3_aa: CASSFTGGTEAFF
d_call: TRBD2; v_call: TRBV6-2/TRBV6-3; cdr3_aa: CASSYSTAGPGLAVHEQYF
d_call: -; v_call: TRBV4-1; cdr3_aa: CASSQDFSGRNSPLHF
d_call: -; v_call: TRBV2; cdr3_aa: CASSEQAGSSYEQYF
d_call: -; v_call: TRBV5-1; cdr3_aa: CASRLDVAYEQYF
d_call: -; v_call: TRBV5-1; cdr3_aa: CASSLVSGTEAFF
d_call: -; v_call: TRBV10-3; cdr3_aa: CAISADQAYGYTF
d_call: -; v_call: TRBV9; cdr3_aa: CASSVSGYGYTF
d_call: -; v_call: TRBV5-5; cdr3_aa: CASSSRVGTENQPQHF
d_call: -; v_call: TRBV19; cdr3_aa: CASSIGGSGSTEAFF
d_call: -; v_call: TRBV27; cdr3_aa: CASSLRDQMEFF
d_call: TRBD1; v_call: TRBV19; cdr3_aa: CASSVQGADGYTF
d_call: -; v_call: TRBV7-2; cdr3_aa: CASSLVWGPSNYGYTF
d_call: -; v_call: TRBV5-4; cdr3_aa: CASSLGHGQVAFF
d_call: TRBD1; v_call: TRBV28; cdr3_aa: CASSFADRGALFF
d_call: -; v_call: TRBV7-9; cdr3_aa: CASSFSGMNTEAFF
d_call: -; v_call: TRBV14; cdr3_aa: CASSPAGYGYTF
d_call: -; v_call: TRBV2; cdr3_aa: CASSRQIGYEQYF
d_call: TRBD1; v_call: TRBV7-9; cdr3_aa: CASSLGGGAYNEQFF
d_call: -; v_call: TRBV5-5; cdr3_aa: CASNLMDNYGYTF
d_call: TRBD2; v_call: TRBV24-1; cdr3_aa: CATSEGGTRYEQFF
d_call: -; v_call: TRBV11-2; cdr3_aa: CASSLVGAPTEAFF
d_call: -; v_call: TRBV7-2; cdr3_aa: CASSLTVYTEAFF
d_call: -; v_call: TRBV27; cdr3_aa: CASSSLQGGTEAFF
d_call: TRBD2; v_call: TRBV4-2; cdr3_aa: CASSQAGGPWTGELFF
d_call: TRBD1; v_call: TRBV6-5; cdr3_aa: CASSFRGGEKLFF
d_call: -; v_call: TRBV9; cdr3_aa: CASNYEGGNTEAFF
d_call: -; v_call: TRBV15; cdr3_aa: CATSRDLNYGYTF
d_call: -; v_call: TRBV3-1/TRBV3-2; cdr3_aa: CASSPRGRLANAGELFF
d_call: TRBD1; v_call: TRBV23-1; cdr3_aa: CASSQGRQGFGYTF
d_call: -; v_call: TRBV19; cdr3_aa: CASSVTEKLFF
d_call: -; v_call: TRBV20-1; cdr3_aa: CSASRSHEQYF
d_call: -; v_call: TRBV28; cdr3_aa: CASSLSSGANYGYTF
d_call: TRBD1; v_call: TRBV4-2; cdr3_aa: CASSQTPGQPTNEKLFF
d_call: -; v_call: TRBV7-8; cdr3_aa: CASRGRGTYNEQFF
d_call: TRBD1; v_call: TRBV3-1/TRBV3-2; cdr3_aa: CASSRGQGYEQFF
d_call: -; v_call: TRBV3-1/TRBV3-2; cdr3_aa: CASSHLNEQYF
d_call: -; v_call: TRBV12-3/TRBV12-4; cdr3_aa: CASSTDWNSPLHF
d_call: -; v_call: TRBV24-1; cdr3_aa: CATSDTTGSNEKLFF
d_call: -; v_call: TRBV30; cdr3_aa: CAWTGGQFYTEAFF
d_call: TRBD1; v_call: TRBV20-1; cdr3_aa: CSASRFGTGGAGSPNIQYF
d_call: -; v_call: TRBV11-2; cdr3_aa: CASSGPGLVTDTQYF
d_call: -; v_call: TRBV4-2; cdr3_aa: CASSQDPDSPLHF
d_call: TRBD1; v_call: TRBV7-9; cdr3_aa: CASSWDRESGEKLFF
d_call: -; v_call: TRBV11-2; cdr3_aa: CASSTRDNNSPLHF
d_call: -; v_call: TRBV7-2; cdr3_aa: CASSLGLRSPLHF
d_call: TRBD1; v_call: TRBV18; cdr3_aa: CASSAGQGGRYTEAFF
d_call: -; v_call: TRBV11-2; cdr3_aa: CASSLQLYEQYF
d_call: -; v_call: TRBV5-1; cdr3_aa: CASSLPRDTQYF
d_call: -; v_call: TRBV5-1; cdr3_aa: CASSLGVTGNQPQHF
d_call: TRBD1; v_call: TRBV27; cdr3_aa: CASTAGGGQGIGKLFF
d_call: -; v_call: TRBV6-6; cdr3_aa: CASRGWAGNQPQHF
d_call: -; v_call: TRBV3-1/TRBV3-2; cdr3_aa: CASSQDIPNYGYTF
d_call: -; v_call: TRBV5-1; cdr3_aa: CASSSVGVTGELFF
d_call: TRBD2; v_call: TRBV28; cdr3_aa: CASSLRTSGEQYF